Below are 21 T cell receptor beta chains sequenced from a single sample in a study of blood T cells in healthy people across ages (dated by TCRdb to the mid-2010s). Preparation of the library involved 5' RACE. Sequencing was carried out with an Illumina HiSeq 2500. A second about 7 to 12 cycle PCR used a sample-barcoded 5' primer and a J-beta primer mix. TCRdb handled the public reads itself, with Q25 trimming in fastp and clone calling in MiXCR, and kept productive beta chains. Entries are consolidated by CDR3 protein sequence, retaining the most common genes and DNA. The sample has 1.5 million to 2 million distinct CDR3 sequences on record, 25% to 30% of them singletons. Roughly 8% of the sample lies in the top ten. The specimen sequenced was blood. These receptors were taken from a young woman in good health.

This clonotype was seen more than once but under ten times. The J gene is TRBJ2-7, the V gene TRBV6-5, with a weak D call TRBD2 (6 bases). V lost 2 bases, J lost 1 base, and 15 bases lay in between. The length of the CDR3 is 16 residues. Germline V gene sequence: CDR1 MNHEY, CDR2 SVGAGI. The CDR3 loop reads CASSYETGVPSYEQYF. CDR3 nucleotides: TGTGCCAGCAGTTACGAAACGGGGGTCCCTTCCTACGAGCAGTACTTC.

The chain links TRBV18 to TRBJ2-3; no definite D call. CDR1 KGHSH and CDR2 LQKENI come from the germline V gene. The CDR3 spans 14 residues. V lost 0 bases to trimming and J lost 2 bases, with 6 bases between them. The CDR3 protein is CASSPPQNTDTQYF. For the CDR3, the DNA is TGTGCCAGCTCACCACCGCAAAACACAGATACGCAGTATTTT.

The chain combines TRBV5-1 with TRBJ2-1, with 8 positions matching TRBD2. CDR3 size: 16 residues. CDR1 SGHRS and CDR2 YFSETQ come from the germline V gene. After removal of 2 bases from V and 0 bases from J, the junction contained 4 bases not matched to a gene. As DNA, the CDR3 is TGCGCCAGCAGCTTTCAAAGCGGGAGCTCCTACAATGAGCAGTTCTTC. Translated, it gives CASSFQSGSSYNEQFF.

The CDR3 sequence is CASSQARDYGATDTQYF. The CDR3 nucleotides are TGCGCCAGCAGCCAAGCCCGGGACTATGGGGCCACAGATACGCAGTATTTT. The chain has TRBV4-1 and TRBJ2-3, with TRBD2 matching 7 bases. CDR3 length equals 17 residues. Looked up from germline, CDR1 is MGHRA and CDR2 is YSYEKL. The V and J ends lost 1 base and 2 bases, in that order; junction bases with no gene match: 9.

This clonotype was counted a few times. A read error may be the cause here, since a much bigger clone is one base away. CDR3 bases: TGTGCCGGCAGCTATGGGACAGGCGCCAACTACGAGCAGTACTTC. It translates to CAGSYGTGANYEQYF. The chain uses TRBV11-1 and TRBJ2-7; TRBD1 matches 8 bases. CDR3 length: 15 amino acids. Per the germline V gene, CDR1 is SGHAT and CDR2 is FQDESV (reference sequence).

In this sample, this clonotype turned up many times. The rearrangement joins TRBV2 to TRBJ2-5; D remains unclear. Looked up from germline, CDR1 is SNHLY and CDR2 is FYNNEI. CDR3 length: 13 amino acids. Trimming stripped 4 bases from V and 2 bases from J, with 8 bases between. Here the CDR3 reads CASSVSVQETQYF. The CDR3 DNA reads as TGTGCCAGCAGTGTAAGCGTTCAAGAGACCCAGTACTTC. Using reference TRBV2 and TRBJ2-5 for the parts outside the CDR3, the full variable domain is EPEVTQTPSHQVTQMGQEVILRCVPISNHLYFYWYRQILGQKVEFLVSFYNNEISEKSEIFDDQFSVERPDGSNFTLKIRSTKLEDSAMYFCASSVSVQETQYFGPGTRLLVL.

CDR3 coding DNA: TGTGCCAGCAGTTACCTGAGCGGAGGAAAGGGCAAAAACATTCAGTACTTC. It encodes CASSYLSGGKGKNIQYF. The rearrangement uses TRBV6-5 and TRBJ2-4, with D perhaps matching TRBD2 (5 bases). The V gene's germline CDR1 is MNHEY and CDR2 SVGAGI. This CDR3 has 17 amino acids. Trimming shortened V by 2 bases and J by 3 bases, and 17 bases separated the two germline ends.

The chain employs TRBV6-5 and TRBJ1-4; D gene unclear. The germline V gene has CDR1 MNHEY and CDR2 SVGAGI. CDR3 size: 13 residues. V dropped 1 base and J dropped 4 bases, with 4 bases sitting between them. CDR3 protein: CASSYYDNEKLFF. The CDR3 DNA reads TGTGCCAGCAGTTACTACGATAATGAAAAACTGTTTTTT.

This clonotype came up a few times. One end of the junction varies from germline; a read error may be responsible. V gene TRBV7-3 combines with J gene TRBJ2-1; D may be TRBD1 (5 bases). This CDR3 comprises 15 residues. The germline V gene encodes CDR1 SGHTA and CDR2 FQGTGA. CDR3 region: CASSPDSSSYTEQFF. In DNA, the CDR3 is TGTGCCAGCAGCCCTGACAGTTCTTCCTACACTGAGCAGTTCTTC.

This clonotype showed up many times. V is TRBV9 and J is TRBJ2-1; 8 bases align to TRBD2. The CDR3 is 15 amino acids. The junction had 3 bases not matched to a gene; V was cut back by 0 bases and J by 4 bases. From germline, CDR1 is SGDLS and CDR2 YYNGEE. In nucleotides, the CDR3 is TGTGCCAGCAGCGTAGCCCAGCGGGGGTACAATGAGCAGTTCTTC. Protein sequence: CASSVAQRGYNEQFF.

This clonotype was seen a handful of times. This chain uses TRBV7-2 with TRBJ1-2; D is undetermined. The CDR3 consists of 15 residues. Trimming took 3 bases from V and 3 from J, leaving 14 bases between them. CDR1 SGHTA and CDR2 FQGNSA come from the germline V gene. CDR3 nucleotides: TGTGCCAGCAGCTTGACGGGTTCGGGTGACTATGGCTACACCTTC. Translated, it gives CASSLTGSGDYGYTF.

The rearrangement links TRBV12-3 or TRBV12-4 to TRBJ2-5; D is unresolved. The CDR3 has 13 amino acids. V lost 3 bases to trimming and J lost 4 bases, with 9 bases between them. The CDR3 loop reads CASSLNEGETQYF. The DNA of the CDR3 is TGTGCCAGCAGTTTGAACGAAGGAGAGACCCAGTACTTC.

In regard to this clonotype: As the CDR3 is not closed by the conserved phenylalanine or tryptophan, this likely results from a read error. The chain employs TRBV9 and TRBJ2-2; D call uncertain. Deletions cut 4 bases from V and 2 bases from J, with 6 bases between. CDR1 is SGDLS, CDR2 YYNGEE, per germline. This CDR3 comprises 13 residues. CDR3 nucleotides: TGTGCCAGCAGCTTAGGAAACACCGGGGAGCTGTTTTTA. Translated: CASSLGNTGELFL.

The J gene is TRBJ2-5, the V gene TRBV11-2; D is uncertain. With 5 bases removed from V and 7 bases from J, the gap between germline ends came to 17 bases. The CDR3 has 14 amino acids. Germline CDR1 is SGHAT and CDR2 is FQNNGV. The CDR3 coding sequence is TGTGCCAGCAGCGGTCCGCAGGCCCCGGGGACCCAGTACTTC. It yields the protein CASSGPQAPGTQYF.

The chain has TRBV12-3 or TRBV12-4 and TRBJ2-3; D not certain. The V and J ends lost 7 bases and 3 bases respectively, with 11 bases between them. The CDR3 sequence is 13 residues long. The CDR3: CASTGEGTDTQYF. DNA for the CDR3: TGTGCCAGCACAGGAGAAGGTACAGATACGCAGTATTTT.

As to this clonotype: At one end the junction does not follow the germline gene, possibly because of a read error. This chain joins TRBV6-5 and TRBJ1-5; D perhaps matches TRBD1 (5 bases). The CDR3 is 17 residues long. Germline CDR1 reads MNHEY; CDR2 reads SVGAGI. In DNA form, the CDR3 reads TGTGCCGGCAGTTACTCGGGTCTCAGGGATAGCAATCAGCTCCAGCATTTT. Its translation is CAGSYSGLRDSNQLQHF.

This chain connects TRBV5-1 to TRBJ2-5; D might be TRBD1 (5 bases). Trimming pared 1 base from V and 2 bases from J, leaving 12 bases between. CDR1 SGHRS and CDR2 YFSETQ come from the germline V gene. The CDR3 covers 15 residues. The CDR3 sequence: CASSLLGVAQETQYF. In DNA form, the CDR3 reads TGCGCCAGCAGCTTGCTAGGGGTAGCACAAGAGACCCAGTACTTC. The complete variable domain, with remaining parts taken from reference TRBV5-1 and TRBJ2-5, reads KAGVTQTPRYLIKTRGQQVTLSCSPISGHRSVSWYQQTPGQGLQFLFEYFSETQRNKGNFPGRFSGRQFSNSRSEMNVSTLELGDSALYLCASSLLGVAQETQYFGPGTRLLVL.

The chain joins TRBV20-1 to TRBJ2-1; D remains ambiguous. Between the trimmed V and J ends, which lost 7 bases and 9 bases, there was a span of 13 bases. Looked up from germline, CDR1 is DFQATT and CDR2 is SNEGSKA (reference sequence). The CDR3 loop spans 11 amino acids. The CDR3 nucleotides read TGCAGTGTAAGGAGAACGGCTGAGCAGTTCTTC. Protein: CSVRRTAEQFF.

The rearrangement joins TRBV7-8 to TRBJ2-5, with 8 positions matching TRBD1. The CDR3 runs 17 residues. CDR1 and CDR2 (germline): SGHVS, FQNEAQ. The junction had 11 bases not matched to a gene; V was cut back by 2 bases and J by 3 bases. CDR3 coding DNA: TGTGCCAGCAGCTTACCCCCTACGGACAGGGAAGAAGAGACCCAGTACTTC. This encodes CASSLPPTDREEETQYF. Together with reference TRBV7-8 and TRBJ2-5, the CDR3 gives the full variable domain: GAGVSQSPRYKVAKRGQDVALRCDPISGHVSLFWYQQALGQGPEFLTYFQNEAQLDKSGLPSDRFFAERPEGSVSTLKIQRTQQEDSAVYLCASSLPPTDREEETQYFGPGTRLLVL.

The chain's CDR3 is CASSWGGEPSEQYF. In DNA form, the CDR3 reads TGTGCCAGCAGCTGGGGCGGGGAGCCAAGCGAGCAGTACTTC. This sequence joins TRBV27 and TRBJ2-7; tentatively, D is TRBD2 (6 bases). The CDR3 runs to 14 residues. With 6 bases removed from V and 6 bases from J, the gap between germline ends came to 18 bases. CDR1 and CDR2 (germline): MNHEY, SMNVEV (reference sequence).

This clonotype occurred a few times. At one of its ends the junction is not consistent with the germline gene, which may arise from a read error. The chain combines TRBV7-9 with TRBJ1-2; no firm D call. This CDR3 is 11 amino acids long. The germline CDR1 and CDR2 sequences are SEHNR and FQNEAQ (reference sequence). The CDR3: CVSSPRFGYTF. CDR3 nucleotides: TGTGTCAGCAGCCCCAGGTTTGGCTACACCTTC.